A single sample gave rise to the 23 T cell receptor beta chains below, sequenced in a study of T-cell memory formation after mild COVID-19 (TCRdb year 2021). The library was obtained by 5' RACE. Sequenced on an Illumina NovaSeq 6000. TCRdb passed the public sequencing reads through fastp at Q25 and MiXCR, retaining productive beta sequences. Entries that share a CDR3 protein sequence are merged under the most common genes and DNA. A total of about 360,000 distinct CDR3 sequences appear in this sample, over 13% of them only once. The ten largest clones add up to under 25% of the sample. The material sequenced was PBMCs or a T cell subset sorted from them (not recorded which). Every receptor here comes from a man between 18 and 35 years old who had mild COVID-19 (a few samples of this study predate the infection). The sample titles of this study are shuffled in the database, so cell type and time point are left out; the donor was told from shared clones.

V usage is TRBV19 and J usage is TRBJ2-5, with 7 positions matching TRBD2. This CDR3 comprises 15 residues. Losses at the gene ends were 4 bases for V and 2 bases for J; bases not matched to a gene: 7. Germline CDR1 reads LNHDA; CDR2 reads SQIVND (reference sequence). Here the CDR3 reads CASSNHEAGQETQYF. DNA of the CDR3: TGTGCCAGTAGTAACCACGAAGCGGGGCAAGAGACCCAGTACTTC.

This clonotype was detected a few times. V gene TRBV6-2 or TRBV6-3 combines with J gene TRBJ2-2, with 7 bases aligning to TRBD2. Germline V gene data show CDR1 as MNHEY and CDR2 as SVGEGT. The CDR3 spans 15 residues. V gave up 2 bases and J gave up 7 bases; unmatched junction bases: 7. CDR3 coding DNA: TGTGCCAGCAGTTACGTCGCGGGGGAAAACGGGGAGCTGTTTTTT. This translates into CASSYVAGENGELFF.

This clonotype turned up a few times. V is TRBV3-2 and J is TRBJ1-4; whether TRBD1, the table's D call, matches the DNA was not checked. TRBV3-2 is described as a pseudogene. CDR3 length: 15 amino acids. This chain's CDR3 is CASSSRTGGGEKLFF. The CDR3 DNA reads as TGTGCCAGCAGCTCTCGGACAGGGGGTGGTGAAAAACTGTTTTTT.

The table lists this clonotype with a few counts. The chain couples TRBV4-1 to TRBJ1-2; 7 bases fit TRBD1. With 8 bases clipped from V and 2 bases from J, the junction kept 17 bases outside the gene matches. The germline gives CDR1 MGHRA, CDR2 YSYEKL. This CDR3 region has 17 residues. The CDR3 coding sequence is TGCGCCAGCTCCCGCCGGGACAGCCCCCCGTACAACTATGGCTACACCTTC. Translation: CASSRRDSPPYNYGYTF.

The sample holds many counts of this clonotype. The V call is TRBV12-3 or TRBV12-4, the J call TRBJ2-2; D might be TRBD1 or TRBD2, each matching 5 bases. The CDR3 has 16 residues. V was trimmed by 5 bases and J by 9 bases, leaving 22 bases between them. DNA for the CDR3: TGTGCCAGCAGTCCAAGAGTCGTGGGGGATCAAAGGGAGCTGTTTTTT. Translating gives CASSPRVVGDQRELFF.

CDR3 region: CASSLARGTAFF. CDR3 bases: TGTGCCAGCAGTTTGGCCAGGGGAACGGCTTTCTTT. This chain connects TRBV12-3 or TRBV12-4 to TRBJ1-1; possibly TRBD1 for D (6 bases). The V gene lost 3 bases and the J gene lost 11 bases, with 13 bases spanning the gap. The CDR3 loop spans 12 amino acids.

The gene calls are TRBV2 and TRBJ2-7, with D tentatively TRBD2 (7 bases). The CDR3 runs to 14 residues. V was clipped by 5 bases and J by 0 bases, with 11 bases between them. Germline V lookup: CDR1 SNHLY, CDR2 FYNNEI. This CDR3 reads CASSPRGASYEQYF. CDR3 DNA: TGTGCCAGCAGTCCCCGGGGGGCCTCCTACGAGCAGTACTTC.

This clonotype has more than one count but fewer than ten. This sequence joins TRBV4-1 and TRBJ2-5; 10 nucleotides line up with TRBD2. V gave up 2 bases and J gave up 6 bases; unmatched junction bases: 6. Germline V CDR1 and CDR2: MGHRA, YSYEKL. The CDR3 is made up of 15 amino acids. The CDR3 reads CASSQPTSGVKTQYF. For the CDR3, the DNA is TGCGCCAGCAGCCAACCAACTAGCGGGGTCAAGACCCAGTACTTC.

This chain connects TRBV6-5 to TRBJ2-3; 7 nucleotides align to TRBD2. There are 15 residues in the CDR3. Germline V gene lookup returns CDR1 MNHEY and CDR2 SVGAGI. Trimming cost V 6 bases and J 1 base; bases outside gene matches: 7. CDR3 region: CASSLQSGGTDTQYF. The CDR3 nucleotides are TGTGCCAGCAGCCTCCAAAGCGGGGGCACAGATACGCAGTATTTT.

The V gene is TRBV27, the J gene TRBJ2-4; D gene unclear. The germline V and J ends were trimmed by 0 bases and 4 bases, with 7 bases remaining between them. The CDR3 is made up of 14 amino acids. CDR1 and CDR2 (germline): MNHEY, SMNVEV (reference sequence). The CDR3 loop is CASSLSGVKNIQYF. As DNA, the CDR3 is TGTGCCAGCAGTTTATCTGGGGTTAAAAACATTCAGTACTTC.

This clonotype was counted at least ten times. The genes are TRBV10-2 and TRBJ2-7; D is possibly TRBD1 (6 bases). There are 12 residues in the CDR3. Trimming removed 7 bases at V and 1 base at J, with 8 bases between. CDR1 is WSHSY, CDR2 SAAADI, per germline. Here the CDR3 reads CASTGQSYEQYF. DNA of the CDR3: TGCGCCAGCACCGGACAGTCCTACGAGCAGTACTTC.

This clonotype appeared a few times. The chain uses TRBV30 and TRBJ1-5; a weak D match, TRBD1 (5 bases). V dropped 2 bases and J dropped 2 bases, with 7 bases sitting between them. CDR1 and CDR2 (germline): GTSNPN, SVGIG (reference sequence). The CDR3 is made up of 13 amino acids. CDR3 bases: TGTGCCTGGAGTTTAGGGGGCAATCAGCCCCAGCATTTT. Residues: CAWSLGGNQPQHF.

This clonotype was counted between two and nine times. The J gene is TRBJ1-1, the V gene TRBV29-1, with a possible D match to TRBD1 (5 bases). The CDR3 is made up of 15 amino acids. Trimming took off 4 bases at V and 0 bases at J, with 15 bases between the two ends. Germline V gene data show CDR1 as SQVTM and CDR2 as ANQGSEA. This CDR3 is CSVGGGWGMNTEAFF. The CDR3 bases are TGCAGCGTTGGGGGGGGATGGGGGATGAACACTGAAGCTTTCTTT.

This clonotype has at least ten counts. The chain carries TRBV20-1 and TRBJ1-2; TRBD1 is a possible D gene (6 bases). The CDR3 contains 13 residues. Between the trimmed V and J ends, which lost 0 bases and 6 bases, there was a span of 11 bases. Germline CDR1 and CDR2: DFQATT and SNEGSKA (reference sequence). CDR3: CSARDYRADGYTF. Here the CDR3 DNA reads TGCAGTGCTAGAGATTACAGGGCGGATGGCTACACCTTC.

J is TRBJ1-2 and V is TRBV25-1; D is uncertain. CDR1 MGHDK and CDR2 SYGVNS come from the germline V gene. This CDR3 spans 13 amino acids. Trimming removed 1 base from V and 9 bases from J, with 12 bases in between. CDR3 amino acids: CASSESGSGRYTF. In DNA form, the CDR3 reads TGTGCCAGCAGTGAATCGGGGTCCGGGCGCTACACCTTC.

In its sample, this clonotype was seen a few times. The chain joins TRBV12-3 or TRBV12-4 to TRBJ1-2; possibly TRBD1 for D (6 bases). This CDR3 has 13 amino acids. V was cut by 8 bases and J by 7 bases, with 17 bases left in between. The CDR3 nucleotides read TGTGCCAGCCTCCATACAGGGTCGTCTGGCTACACCTTC. Its protein is CASLHTGSSGYTF.

This clonotype was counted a few times. The CDR3 protein is CATRDRVGGELFF. The CDR3 region has the DNA TGTGCCACCAGAGACAGGGTCGGCGGGGAGCTGTTTTTT. This chain connects TRBV24-1 to TRBJ2-2; 7 positions match TRBD1. The germline CDR1 and CDR2 sequences are KGHDR and SFDVKD. Trimming removed 7 bases from V and 7 bases from J; junction bases left unmatched: 5. The CDR3 totals 13 residues.

CDR3 nucleotides: TGTGCCAGCAGCGTCGCCGCGACAGGGGTTAGCGAGCAGTACTTC. Translated: CASSVAATGVSEQYF. This rearrangement joins TRBV9 to TRBJ2-7; TRBD1 matches at 8 bases. There are 15 residues in the CDR3. Losses at the gene ends were 2 bases for V and 6 bases for J; bases not matched to a gene: 10. The germline V gene has CDR1 SGDLS and CDR2 YYNGEE.

This clonotype was detected ten times or more. The chain combines TRBV5-1 with TRBJ1-6; no firm D call. There are 16 residues in the CDR3. V lost 0 bases to trimming and J lost 5 bases, with 12 bases between them. CDR1 is SGHRS and CDR2 is YFSETQ in the germline V gene. For the CDR3, the DNA is TGCGCCAGCAGCTTGGGGACGGACTTTCATAATTCACCCCTCCACTTT. Translated: CASSLGTDFHNSPLHF. The full variable domain, in which reference TRBV5-1 and TRBJ1-6 provide the parts outside the CDR3, is KAGVTQTPRYLIKTRGQQVTLSCSPISGHRSVSWYQQTPGQGLQFLFEYFSETQRNKGNFPGRFSGRQFSNSRSEMNVSTLELGDSALYLCASSLGTDFHNSPLHFGNGTRLTVT.

The chain joins TRBV5-1 to TRBJ1-4; TRBD1 aligns across 8 bases. This CDR3 contains 14 residues. J was trimmed by 5 bases and V by 4 bases; bases with no gene match: 4. Germline V lookup: CDR1 SGHRS, CDR2 YFSETQ. The CDR3 nucleotides are TGCGCCAGCAGCCCGGGACAGGAGAATGAAAAACTGTTTTTT. This gives the protein CASSPGQENEKLFF.

The chain combines TRBV29-1 with TRBJ2-3; a weak D match, TRBD1 (6 bases). Looked up from germline, CDR1 is SQVTM and CDR2 is ANQGSEA. The CDR3 totals 14 residues. Trimming cost V 7 bases and J 6 bases, with 20 bases left between them. CDR3: CSGSRTAGADTQYF. In DNA, the CDR3 is TGCAGCGGCTCTCGGACAGCCGGGGCGGATACGCAGTATTTT.

Comments on this clonotype: The junction and the germline gene differ at one end; a read error may be behind it. The chain recombines TRBV12-3 or TRBV12-4 with TRBJ1-1; perhaps TRBD1 as D (5 bases). This CDR3 is built from 12 residues. CDR3 loop: CASSLASTGGNF. DNA of the CDR3: TGTGCCAGCAGTTTAGCGAGTACGGGGGGAAACTTT.

The sample holds a few counts of this clonotype. This rearrangement joins TRBV5-1 to TRBJ2-3; D gene ambiguous. The germline V and J ends were trimmed by 6 bases and 2 bases, with 10 bases remaining between them. The CDR3 is made up of 13 amino acids. Per germline, CDR1 SGHRS and CDR2 YFSETQ. The CDR3 sequence is CASTSGFTDTQYF. CDR3 coding DNA: TGCGCCAGCACCTCTGGGTTCACAGATACGCAGTATTTT.